This T cell receptor (beta chain) was identified in a study of blood T cell repertoires in COVID-19. Germline V gene data show CDR1 as SGDLS and CDR2 as YYNGEE. With 0 bases removed from V and 0 bases from J, the gap between germline ends came to 7 bases. This CDR3 comprises 14 residues. This clone came up once. Sequenced by immunoSEQ multiplex PCR; TCRdb stores in-frame clones only, minus some. The sample records under 15,000 clones, 55% to 80% being singletons. The chain combines TRBV9 with TRBJ2-7; D possibly corresponds to TRBD1 (6 bases). Sequenced sample: peripheral blood. The sequence was collected from a human donor in a cohort sampled during active COVID-19. DNA of the CDR3: TGTGCCAGCAGCGTAGGGGGGCCCTCCTACGAGCAGTACTTC. Translating it yields CASSVGGPSYEQYF.